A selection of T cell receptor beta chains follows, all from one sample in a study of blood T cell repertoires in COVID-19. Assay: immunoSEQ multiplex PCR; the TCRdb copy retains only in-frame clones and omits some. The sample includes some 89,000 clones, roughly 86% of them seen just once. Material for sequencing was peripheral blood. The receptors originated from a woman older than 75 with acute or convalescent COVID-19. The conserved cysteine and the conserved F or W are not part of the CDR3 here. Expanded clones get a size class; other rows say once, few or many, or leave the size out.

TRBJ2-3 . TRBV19 ASSMKQGTDTQY
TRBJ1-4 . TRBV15 ATSRDKASEKLF
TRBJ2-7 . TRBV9 ASGAYEQY
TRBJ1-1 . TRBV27 ASSSLKQGTNTEAF
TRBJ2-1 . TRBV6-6 ASTFLAGGYNEQF
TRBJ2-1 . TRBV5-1 ASKLAGTPSYNEQF
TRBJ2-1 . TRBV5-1 ASSSGLAGSDEQF
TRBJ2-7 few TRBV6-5 ASSLGQSYEQY
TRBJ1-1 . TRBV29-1 SVEESDTEAF
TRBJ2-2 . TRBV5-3 ARSPRTRERTGELF
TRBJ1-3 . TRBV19 ASSRSNGNTIY
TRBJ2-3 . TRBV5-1 ASSTTGGLITDTQY
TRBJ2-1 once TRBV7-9 ASSSPGEQF
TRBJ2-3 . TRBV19 ASAILGGQPPDTQY
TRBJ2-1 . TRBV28 ASSLRQGLKF
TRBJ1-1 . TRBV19 ASSPWVPETEAF
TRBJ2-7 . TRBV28 ASGPGQGLYEQY